The 31 T cell receptor beta chains reported below all come from one sample, sequenced in a study of blood T cell repertoires in COVID-19. Repertoires were generated with immunoSEQ multiplex PCR, while TCRdb's copy carries only in-frame clones and drops some. The sample includes about 130,000 clones, approximately 89% of them seen just once. The sample taken for sequencing was peripheral blood. The receptors were gathered from a human donor in a cohort sampled during active COVID-19.

The genes are TRBV28 and TRBJ1-5, with D hard to call. The germline V and J ends were trimmed by 1 base and 2 bases, with 9 bases remaining between them. This CDR3 region has 15 residues. The V gene's germline CDR1 is MDHEN and CDR2 SYDVKM. The CDR3 region has the DNA TGTGCCAGCAGTTTATCTTTGGCGGGCAATCAGCCCCAGCATTTT. Translation gives CASSLSLAGNQPQHF.

V gene TRBV5-1 combines with J gene TRBJ2-7, with 10 bases fitting TRBD2. Germline values: CDR1 SGHRS, CDR2 YFSETQ. With 4 bases clipped from V and 0 bases from J, the junction kept 7 bases outside the gene matches. The CDR3 totals 16 residues. CDR3 sequence (DNA): TGCGCCAGCAGCCCGGGGACTAGCGAAAGCTCCTACGAGCAGTACTTC. Translating it yields CASSPGTSESSYEQYF.

The chain recombines TRBV6-2 or TRBV6-3 with TRBJ2-1, with a possible D match to TRBD1 (5 bases). The CDR3 has 14 residues. V was pared by 4 bases and J by 10 bases, with 17 bases between. Germline CDR1 MNHEY, CDR2 SVGEGT. Written as DNA, the CDR3 is TGTGCCAGCAGTTGGGGCCTGGCCGTCAGGGAGCAGTTCTTC. This translates into CASSWGLAVREQFF.

J is TRBJ2-5 and V is TRBV6-5, with 12 positions matching TRBD2. CDR1 is MNHEY and CDR2 is SVGAGI in the germline V gene. Germline trimming cut 0 bases from V and 4 bases from J; bases unmatched to any gene: 0. This CDR3 has 15 residues. The CDR3 DNA reads as TGTGCCAGCAGTTACTCGGGACTAGCGGGAGAGACCCAGTACTTC. Its protein product is CASSYSGLAGETQYF.

This chain joins TRBV9 and TRBJ1-2; D not resolved. The V end was cut by 0 bases, the J end by 3 bases, with 12 bases between. CDR1 SGDLS and CDR2 YYNGEE come from the germline V gene. The CDR3 length is 15 residues. CDR3 nucleotide sequence: TGTGCCAGCAGCGTAGGATTTGCGGAACACTATGGCTACACCTTC. It yields the protein CASSVGFAEHYGYTF.

This chain connects TRBV3-1 (or the pseudogene TRBV3-2) to TRBJ2-2; the match to TRBD2 covers 8 bases. The CDR3 sequence is 16 residues long. From germline, CDR1 is LGHDT and CDR2 YNNKEL (reference sequence). Germline trimming cut 3 bases from V and 7 bases from J; bases unmatched to any gene: 10. The CDR3 DNA reads as TGTGCCAGCAGCCATCCGGGACTAGGTCAGCACGGGGAGCTGTTTTTT. Its protein is CASSHPGLGQHGELFF.

The chain is built from TRBV18 and TRBJ1-1; D is unresolved. Germline V gene sequence: CDR1 KGHSH, CDR2 LQKENI. This CDR3 comprises 13 residues. Trimming cost V 3 bases and J 4 bases, with 9 bases left between them. The CDR3 loop reads CASSPGMGTEAFF. CDR3 nucleotide sequence: TGTGCCAGCTCACCGGGCATGGGCACTGAAGCTTTCTTT.

The genes are TRBV20-1 and TRBJ2-1; no clear D gene. Germline CDR1 and CDR2: DFQATT and SNEGSKA (reference sequence). The CDR3 length is 10 residues. V lost 4 bases, J lost 6 bases, and 4 bases lay in between. The CDR3 region is CSATGNEQFF. CDR3 nucleotide sequence: TGCAGTGCTACAGGCAATGAGCAGTTCTTC.

The genes are TRBV5-1 and TRBJ2-5, with D hard to call. This CDR3 comprises 13 residues. V was shortened by 6 bases and J by 0 bases, with 9 bases between the two germline ends. The germline gives CDR1 SGHRS, CDR2 YFSETQ. The CDR3 DNA reads TGCGCCAGCACCCCGGGTAACCAAGAGACCCAGTACTTC. Its translation: CASTPGNQETQYF.

The rearrangement joins TRBV9 to TRBJ1-1, with a tentative D call TRBD1 (5 bases). Trimming took off 4 bases at V and 3 bases at J, with 13 bases between the two ends. CDR3 length: 14 residues. Germline loops: CDR1 SGDLS, CDR2 YYNGEE. The DNA of the CDR3 is TGTGCCAGCAGCTCCCAACAGGTATACACTGAAGCTTTCTTT. Its protein product is CASSSQQVYTEAFF. Complete variable domain (other parts from reference TRBV9 and TRBJ1-1): DSGVTQTPKHLITATGQRVTLRCSPRSGDLSVYWYQQSLDQGLQFLIQYYNGEERAKGNILERFSAQQFPDLHSELNLSSLELGDSALYFCASSSQQVYTEAFFGQGTRLTVV.

A remark on this clone: Other nucleotide sequences in the sample specify the same CDR3. The V call is TRBV12-5, the J call TRBJ1-2; tentative D call: TRBD1 (6 bases). V lost 5 bases, J lost 1 base, and 14 bases lay in between. The CDR3 covers 15 residues. Germline V CDR1 and CDR2: LGHNT, FRNRAP. The CDR3 reads CASGPHPDSNYGYTF. The CDR3 DNA is TGTGCTAGTGGTCCCCACCCGGACAGTAACTATGGCTACACCTTC.

The CDR3 coding sequence is TGTGCCAGCGAGGGCAGCTCTGGCTACACCTTC. This gives the protein CASEGSSGYTF. The genes are TRBV6-5 and TRBJ1-2; no reliable D call. Looked up from germline, CDR1 is MNHEY and CDR2 is SVGAGI. Trimming left V 8 bases short and J 7 bases short, with 11 bases between. This CDR3 spans 11 amino acids.

This sequence joins TRBV11-2 and TRBJ2-7; D uncertain. CDR1 SGHAT and CDR2 FQNNGV come from the germline V gene. The CDR3 is made up of 12 amino acids. Trimming took off 3 bases at V and 2 bases at J, with 5 bases between the two ends. The CDR3 here is CASSLSPYEQYF. CDR3 in DNA: TGTGCCAGCAGCTTGAGTCCCTACGAGCAGTACTTC.

The V call is TRBV19, the J call TRBJ2-7; TRBD1 aligns across 7 bases. This CDR3 region has 15 residues. Germline CDR1 and CDR2: LNHDA and SQIVND (reference sequence). V gave up 6 bases and J gave up 6 bases; unmatched junction bases: 14. CDR3 residues: CASRTGTARVTEQYF. The CDR3, as DNA: TGTGCCAGTAGAACCGGGACAGCAAGAGTTACCGAGCAGTACTTC.

This chain uses TRBV9 with TRBJ2-3; D gene uncertain. Deletions cut 4 bases from V and 6 bases from J, with 12 bases between. This CDR3 comprises 13 residues. The germline gives CDR1 SGDLS, CDR2 YYNGEE. The CDR3 bases are TGTGCCAGCAGCCCGCAGCCCGGGGATACGCAGTATTTT. This gives the protein CASSPQPGDTQYF.

This chain connects TRBV9 to TRBJ1-1; weak D call: TRBD1 (6 bases). Looked up from germline, CDR1 is SGDLS and CDR2 is YYNGEE. The ends were cut back, 0 bases at V and 1 base at J, with 10 bases in the middle. The CDR3 runs 15 residues. The CDR3 DNA sequence: TGTGCCAGCAGCGTAGCGGAGACAGGGAACACTGAAGCTTTCTTT. As protein: CASSVAETGNTEAFF.

The chain joins TRBV6-5 to TRBJ2-1; 9 bases fit TRBD2. Trimming took 4 bases from V and 5 from J; bases not matched to a gene: 9. Per germline, CDR1 MNHEY and CDR2 SVGAGI. The CDR3 totals 16 residues. The CDR3 DNA is TGTGCCAGCAGTTCCTCTGCTAGCGGGGCCCACAATGAGCAGTTCTTC. The encoded protein is CASSSSASGAHNEQFF.

This rearrangement joins TRBV9 to TRBJ1-1, with D possibly matching TRBD1 (5 bases). Looked up from germline, CDR1 is SGDLS and CDR2 is YYNGEE. This CDR3 comprises 14 residues. V was cut by 3 bases and J by 1 base, with 10 bases left in between. In DNA form, the CDR3 reads TGTGCCAGCAGCGGTAGGACACCGAACACTGAAGCTTTCTTT. This sequence encodes CASSGRTPNTEAFF.

The chain combines TRBV7-3 with TRBJ2-5, with D perhaps TRBD1 (6 bases). V was trimmed by 5 bases and J by 1 base, leaving 14 bases between them. The germline CDR1 and CDR2 sequences are SGHTA and FQGTGA. The CDR3 covers 15 residues. This CDR3 reads CASSPSVTGQETQYF. As DNA, the CDR3 is TGTGCCAGCAGCCCCTCGGTGACAGGCCAAGAGACCCAGTACTTC.

This rearrangement joins TRBV5-4 to TRBJ2-1; 14 bases are a match to TRBD2. The CDR3 totals 15 residues. V lost 4 bases, J lost 7 bases, and 4 bases stayed unmatched. CDR1 is SGHNT and CDR2 is YYREEE in the germline V gene (reference sequence). The CDR3 nucleotides are TGTGCCAGCAGCACGAGGACTAGCGGGAGGAATGAGCAGTTCTTC. Amino acids: CASSTRTSGRNEQFF.

This clone turned up a few times. The chain employs TRBV10-1 and TRBJ1-6; the D is unclear. The CDR3 length is 13 residues. Germline CDR1 reads WNHNN; CDR2 reads SYGVQD (reference sequence). The V and J ends lost 3 bases and 7 bases respectively, with 7 bases between them. The CDR3 sequence is CASSDQRNSPLHF. In DNA form, the CDR3 reads TGCGCCAGCAGTGACCAGAGGAATTCACCCCTCCACTTT.

The chain joins TRBV7-2 to TRBJ1-2; 8 nucleotides line up with TRBD1. Losses at the gene ends were 5 bases for V and 4 bases for J; bases not matched to a gene: 9. Per the germline V gene, CDR1 is SGHTA and CDR2 is FQGNSA. CDR3 length: 15 residues. The CDR3 DNA follows: TGTGCCAGCAGCGTGGGCGGACAGGGAGGCTATGGCTACACCTTC. It codes for CASSVGGQGGYGYTF.

The rearrangement uses TRBV6-5 and TRBJ2-3, with 10 bases that match TRBD2. CDR3 length: 15 amino acids. Trimming cost V 2 bases and J 8 bases; bases outside gene matches: 7. Looked up from germline, CDR1 is MNHEY and CDR2 is SVGAGI. CDR3 sequence: CASSYLSGGAGTQYF. As DNA, the CDR3 is TGTGCCAGCAGTTACCTGAGCGGGGGGGCCGGTACGCAGTATTTT.

In the case of this clone: Germline is not matched at one junction end, which may reflect a read error. The J gene is TRBJ2-4, the V gene TRBV6-4; 10 bases match TRBD1. Germline lookup yields CDR1 MRHNA and CDR2 SNTAGT. There are 11 residues in the CDR3. The CDR3: CASSKPGQGCF. DNA for the CDR3: TGTGCCAGCAGCAAGCCGGGACAGGGGTGCTTC.

V is TRBV11-2 and J is TRBJ1-1, with D hard to call. The germline V and J ends were trimmed by 2 bases and 0 bases, with 4 bases remaining between them. Germline V CDR1 and CDR2: SGHAT, FQNNGV. The CDR3 totals 13 residues. Here the CDR3 DNA reads TGTGCCAGCAGCTTATCGGTGAACACTGAAGCTTTCTTT. This translates into CASSLSVNTEAFF.

The chain couples TRBV7-2 to TRBJ2-1; D might be TRBD2 (6 bases). This CDR3 has 15 residues. Germline assignment: CDR1 SGHTA and CDR2 FQGNSA. Between the trimmed V and J ends, which lost 4 bases and 5 bases, there was a span of 15 bases. This CDR3 reads CASSSRGSVNNEQFF. Written as DNA, the CDR3 is TGTGCCAGCAGCTCCCGGGGGAGTGTTAACAATGAGCAGTTCTTC. Full variable domain (outside the CDR3, taken from reference TRBV7-2 and TRBJ2-1): GAGVSQSPSNKVTEKGKDVELRCDPISGHTALYWYRQSLGQGLEFLIYFQGNSAPDKSGLPSDRFSAERTGGSVSTLTIQRTQQEDSAVYLCASSSRGSVNNEQFFGPGTRLTVL.

This CDR3 is CASRSGQGLAGGPDIQYF. The DNA for the CDR3 is TGTGCCAGCAGGTCCGGCCAGGGACTAGCGGGGGGGCCAGACATTCAGTACTTC. The chain is built from TRBV7-2 and TRBJ2-4, with TRBD2 matching 16 bases. From germline, CDR1 is SGHTA and CDR2 FQGNSA. The CDR3 loop spans 18 amino acids. The junction had 13 bases not matched to a gene; V was cut back by 6 bases and J by 8 bases. Full variable domain (remainder filled in from reference TRBV7-2 and TRBJ2-4): GAGVSQSPSNKVTEKGKDVELRCDPISGHTALYWYRQSLGQGLEFLIYFQGNSAPDKSGLPSDRFSAERTGGSVSTLTIQRTQQEDSAVYLCASRSGQGLAGGPDIQYFGAGTRLSVL.

V usage is TRBV14 and J usage is TRBJ2-1; 16 bases fit TRBD2. The CDR3 is 17 amino acids. V lost 5 bases and J lost 7; bases outside the gene matches: 8. Germline-derived CDR1 and CDR2 are SGHDN and FVKESK. CDR3 sequence: CASSATGLAGGGNEQFF. CDR3 bases: TGTGCCAGCAGCGCGACGGGACTAGCGGGAGGGGGAAATGAGCAGTTCTTC.

V and J are TRBV6-5 and TRBJ1-3, with 8 bases fitting TRBD1. Germline CDR1 is MNHEY and CDR2 is SVGAGI. Losses at the gene ends were 0 bases for V and 10 bases for J; bases not matched to a gene: 2. This CDR3 region has 13 residues. The CDR3 DNA reads as TGTGCCAGCAGTTACTCGAGACAGGGGACCATATATTTT. It codes for CASSYSRQGTIYF.

The chain has TRBV4-3 and TRBJ1-2, with D possibly TRBD1 on 5 matching bases. Germline loops: CDR1 LGHNA, CDR2 YSLEER. V lost 0 bases and J lost 5, with 16 bases in between. This CDR3 has 16 residues. CDR3 DNA sequence: TGCGCCAGCAGCCAAGATGGCAGGGATCTCATTTATGGCTACACCTTC. This gives the protein CASSQDGRDLIYGYTF.

This chain joins TRBV9 and TRBJ1-2, with no clear D. V was cut by 0 bases and J by 4 bases, with 10 bases left in between. Germline CDR1 reads SGDLS; CDR2 reads YYNGEE. The CDR3 has 14 amino acids. The CDR3 nucleotides are TGTGCCAGCAGCGTAGCTACGGGTCCCTATGGCTACACCTTC. Its translation: CASSVATGPYGYTF.